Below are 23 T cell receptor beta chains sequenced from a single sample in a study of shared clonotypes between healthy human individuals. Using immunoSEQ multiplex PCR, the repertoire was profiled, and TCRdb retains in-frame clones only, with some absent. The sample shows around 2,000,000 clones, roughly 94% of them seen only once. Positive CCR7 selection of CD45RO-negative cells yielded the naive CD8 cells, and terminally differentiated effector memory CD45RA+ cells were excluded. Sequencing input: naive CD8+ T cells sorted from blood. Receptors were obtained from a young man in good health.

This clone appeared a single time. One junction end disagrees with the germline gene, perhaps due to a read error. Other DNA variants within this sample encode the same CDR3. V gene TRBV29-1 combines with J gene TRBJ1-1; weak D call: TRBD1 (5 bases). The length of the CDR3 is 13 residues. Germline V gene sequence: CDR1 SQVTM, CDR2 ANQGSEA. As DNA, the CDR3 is TGCAGCGCTGCTGGAGGGCAGGGCACTGAAGCCTTCTTT. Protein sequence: CSAAGGQGTEAFF.

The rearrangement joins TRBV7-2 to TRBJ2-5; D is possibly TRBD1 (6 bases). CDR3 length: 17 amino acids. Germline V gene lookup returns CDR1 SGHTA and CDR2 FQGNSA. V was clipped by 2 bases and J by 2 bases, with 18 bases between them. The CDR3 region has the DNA TGTGCCAGCAGCTTATCAGAGAAAGGGGACACTCAAGAGACCCAGTACTTC. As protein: CASSLSEKGDTQETQYF. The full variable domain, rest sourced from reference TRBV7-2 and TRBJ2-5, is GAGVSQSPSNKVTEKGKDVELRCDPISGHTALYWYRQSLGQGLEFLIYFQGNSAPDKSGLPSDRFSAERTGGSVSTLTIQRTQQEDSAVYLCASSLSEKGDTQETQYFGPGTRLLVL.

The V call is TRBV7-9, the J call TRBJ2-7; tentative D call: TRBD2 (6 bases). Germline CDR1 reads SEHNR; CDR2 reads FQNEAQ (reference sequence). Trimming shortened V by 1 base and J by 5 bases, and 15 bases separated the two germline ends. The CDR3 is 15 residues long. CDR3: CASSLVVGGHHEQYF. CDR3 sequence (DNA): TGTGCCAGCAGCTTAGTGGTGGGAGGTCACCACGAGCAGTACTTC.

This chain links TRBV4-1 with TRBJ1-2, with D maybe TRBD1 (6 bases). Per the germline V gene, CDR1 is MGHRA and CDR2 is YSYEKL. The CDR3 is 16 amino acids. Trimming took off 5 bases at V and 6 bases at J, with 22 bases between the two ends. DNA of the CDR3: TGCGCCAGCAGCGGTGGGGGGGCCGCTCGGGTTCATGGCTACACCTTC. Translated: CASSGGGAARVHGYTF.

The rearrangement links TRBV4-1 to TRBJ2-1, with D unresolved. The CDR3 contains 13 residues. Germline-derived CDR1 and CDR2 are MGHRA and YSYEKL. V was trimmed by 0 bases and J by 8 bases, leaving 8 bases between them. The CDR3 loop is CASSQEGAHEQFF. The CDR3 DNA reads TGCGCCAGCAGCCAAGAAGGAGCTCATGAGCAGTTCTTC.

The CDR3 nucleotides read TGTGCCAGCAGCTCAGCACTAGCGATAGGGGAGCAGTTCTTC. Its protein is CASSSALAIGEQFF. The V gene is TRBV5-6, the J gene TRBJ2-1, with 7 bases fitting TRBD2. Germline CDR1 reads SGHDT; CDR2 reads YYEEEE. The CDR3 totals 14 residues. J gave up 10 bases and V 3 bases, and 10 bases lay outside the gene matches.

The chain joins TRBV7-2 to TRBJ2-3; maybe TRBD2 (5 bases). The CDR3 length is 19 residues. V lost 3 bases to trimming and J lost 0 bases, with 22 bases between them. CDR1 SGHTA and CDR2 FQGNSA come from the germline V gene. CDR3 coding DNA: TGTGCCAGCAGCTTCTCTTTGTGGATAGAGGAGGTTAGCACAGATACGCAGTATTTT. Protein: CASSFSLWIEEVSTDTQYF.

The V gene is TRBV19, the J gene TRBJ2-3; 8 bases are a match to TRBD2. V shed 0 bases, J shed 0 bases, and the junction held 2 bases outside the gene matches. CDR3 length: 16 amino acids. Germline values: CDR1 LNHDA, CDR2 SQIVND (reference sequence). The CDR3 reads CASSIDAGGSTDTQYF. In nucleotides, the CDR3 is TGTGCCAGTAGTATAGATGCGGGGGGAAGCACAGATACGCAGTATTTT.

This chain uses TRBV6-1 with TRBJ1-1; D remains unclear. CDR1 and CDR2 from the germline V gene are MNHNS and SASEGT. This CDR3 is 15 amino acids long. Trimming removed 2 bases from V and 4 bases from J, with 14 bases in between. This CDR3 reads CASSESPKAGTEAFF. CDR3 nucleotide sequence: TGTGCCAGCAGTGAATCCCCTAAAGCGGGCACTGAAGCTTTCTTT.

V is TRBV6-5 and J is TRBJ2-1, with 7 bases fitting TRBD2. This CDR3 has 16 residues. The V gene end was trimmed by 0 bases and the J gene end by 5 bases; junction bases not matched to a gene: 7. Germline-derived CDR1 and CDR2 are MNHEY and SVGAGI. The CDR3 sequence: CASSYSSGEVDNEQFF. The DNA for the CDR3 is TGTGCCAGCAGTTACTCGAGCGGGGAGGTTGACAATGAGCAGTTCTTC.

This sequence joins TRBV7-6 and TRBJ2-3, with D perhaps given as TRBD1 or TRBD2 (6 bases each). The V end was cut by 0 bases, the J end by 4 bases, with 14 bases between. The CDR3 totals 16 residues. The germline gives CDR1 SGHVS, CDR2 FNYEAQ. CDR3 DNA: TGTGCCAGCAGCTTAGCTGGGGGGCAATCGGCAGATACGCAGTATTTT. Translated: CASSLAGGQSADTQYF.

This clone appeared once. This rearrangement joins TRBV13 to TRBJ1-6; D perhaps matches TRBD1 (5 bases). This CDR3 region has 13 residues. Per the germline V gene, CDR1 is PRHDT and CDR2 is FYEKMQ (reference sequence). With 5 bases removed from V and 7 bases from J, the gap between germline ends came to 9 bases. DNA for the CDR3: TGTGCCAGCAGCGGGGGTGGAAATTCACCCCTCCACTTT. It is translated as CASSGGGNSPLHF.

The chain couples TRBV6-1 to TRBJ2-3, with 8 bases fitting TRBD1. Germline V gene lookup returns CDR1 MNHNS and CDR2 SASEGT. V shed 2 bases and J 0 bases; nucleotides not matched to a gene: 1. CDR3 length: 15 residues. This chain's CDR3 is CASSERDRSTDTQYF. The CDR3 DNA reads TGTGCCAGCAGTGAACGGGACAGGAGCACAGATACGCAGTATTTT.

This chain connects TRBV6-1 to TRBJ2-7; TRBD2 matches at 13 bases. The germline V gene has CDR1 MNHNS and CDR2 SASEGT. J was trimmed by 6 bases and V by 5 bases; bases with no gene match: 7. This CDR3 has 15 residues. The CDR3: CASSPMRLAGGEQYF. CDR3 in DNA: TGTGCCAGCAGTCCAATGAGACTAGCGGGGGGCGAGCAGTACTTC.

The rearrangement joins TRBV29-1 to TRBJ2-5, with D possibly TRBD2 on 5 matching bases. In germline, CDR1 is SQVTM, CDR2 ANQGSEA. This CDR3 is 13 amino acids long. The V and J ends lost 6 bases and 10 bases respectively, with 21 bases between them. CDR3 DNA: TGCAGCGTCTTAGCGTTTTATAATCGCGACCAGTACTTC. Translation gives CSVLAFYNRDQYF.

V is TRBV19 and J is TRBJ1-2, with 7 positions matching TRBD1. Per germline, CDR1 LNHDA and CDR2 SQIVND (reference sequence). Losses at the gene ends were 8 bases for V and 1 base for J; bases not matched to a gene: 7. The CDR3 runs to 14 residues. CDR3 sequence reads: CASHQTGVNYGYTF. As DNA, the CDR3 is TGTGCCAGTCACCAAACAGGGGTTAACTATGGCTACACCTTC.

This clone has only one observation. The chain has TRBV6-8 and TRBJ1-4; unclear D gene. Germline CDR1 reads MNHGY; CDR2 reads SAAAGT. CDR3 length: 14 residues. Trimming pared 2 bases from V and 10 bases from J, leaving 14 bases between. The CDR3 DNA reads TGTGCCAGCAGTTACCCCCTGAGCTGGGGAAAACTGTTTTTT. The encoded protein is CASSYPLSWGKLFF.

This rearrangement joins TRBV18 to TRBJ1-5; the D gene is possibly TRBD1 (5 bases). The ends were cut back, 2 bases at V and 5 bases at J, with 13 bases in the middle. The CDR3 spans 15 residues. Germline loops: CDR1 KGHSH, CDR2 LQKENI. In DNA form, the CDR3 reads TGTGCCAGCTCACCAGGGATGGGGCGCGATCAGCCCCAGCATTTT. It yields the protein CASSPGMGRDQPQHF.

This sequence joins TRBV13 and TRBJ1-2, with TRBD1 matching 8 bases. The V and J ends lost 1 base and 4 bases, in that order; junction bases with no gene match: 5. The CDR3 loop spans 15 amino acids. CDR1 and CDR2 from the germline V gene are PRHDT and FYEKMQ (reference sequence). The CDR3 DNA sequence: TGTGCCAGCAGCTTAGAGCTTACAGGGGGCTATGGCTACACCTTC. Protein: CASSLELTGGYGYTF.

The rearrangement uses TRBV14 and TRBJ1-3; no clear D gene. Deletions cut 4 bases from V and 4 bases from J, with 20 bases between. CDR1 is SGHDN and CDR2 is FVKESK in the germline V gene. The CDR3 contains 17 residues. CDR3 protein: CASSRTTGLEAGNTIYF. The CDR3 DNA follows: TGTGCCAGCAGCCGTACTACGGGCCTTGAGGCAGGAAACACCATATATTTT.

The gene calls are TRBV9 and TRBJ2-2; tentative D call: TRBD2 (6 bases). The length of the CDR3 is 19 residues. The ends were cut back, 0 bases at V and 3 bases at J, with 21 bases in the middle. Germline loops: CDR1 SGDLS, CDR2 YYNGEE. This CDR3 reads CASSVGSAGRNEYTGELFF. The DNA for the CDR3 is TGTGCCAGCAGCGTAGGATCCGCGGGGCGGAATGAATACACCGGGGAGCTGTTTTTT.

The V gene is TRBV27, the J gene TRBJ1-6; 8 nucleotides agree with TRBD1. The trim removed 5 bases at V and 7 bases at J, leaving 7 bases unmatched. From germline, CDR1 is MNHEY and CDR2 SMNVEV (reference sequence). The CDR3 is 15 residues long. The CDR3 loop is CASSLGTGVNSPLHF. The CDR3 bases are TGTGCCAGCAGTCTGGGGACAGGCGTCAATTCACCCCTCCACTTT.

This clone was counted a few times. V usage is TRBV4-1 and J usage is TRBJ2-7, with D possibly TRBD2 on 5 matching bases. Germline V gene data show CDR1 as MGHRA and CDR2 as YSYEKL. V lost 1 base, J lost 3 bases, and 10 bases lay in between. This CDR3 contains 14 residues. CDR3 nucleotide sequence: TGCGCCAGCAGCCAAGGCCCCGGGGACTACGAGCAGTACTTC. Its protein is CASSQGPGDYEQYF.